This record covers a single T cell receptor (beta chain). Libraries were prepared by immunoSEQ multiplex PCR; TCRdb keeps only in-frame clonotypes and omits some of them. This sample has around 470,000 clones, with 89% found just once. This entry is derived from a study of blood T cell repertoires in COVID-19. The CDR3 covers 14 residues. Germline assignment: CDR1 LNHDA and CDR2 SQIVND (reference sequence). V lost 6 bases, J lost 5 bases, and 9 bases stayed unmatched. The rearrangement joins TRBV19 to TRBJ2-7, with 8 bases fitting TRBD1. Sequenced input: peripheral blood. This receptor was identified in a man aged 18 to 29 with COVID-19, enrolled during active disease. CDR3 region: CASSRTGSSDEQYF. DNA for the CDR3: TGTGCCAGTAGCCGGACAGGGAGTAGCGACGAGCAGTACTTC.